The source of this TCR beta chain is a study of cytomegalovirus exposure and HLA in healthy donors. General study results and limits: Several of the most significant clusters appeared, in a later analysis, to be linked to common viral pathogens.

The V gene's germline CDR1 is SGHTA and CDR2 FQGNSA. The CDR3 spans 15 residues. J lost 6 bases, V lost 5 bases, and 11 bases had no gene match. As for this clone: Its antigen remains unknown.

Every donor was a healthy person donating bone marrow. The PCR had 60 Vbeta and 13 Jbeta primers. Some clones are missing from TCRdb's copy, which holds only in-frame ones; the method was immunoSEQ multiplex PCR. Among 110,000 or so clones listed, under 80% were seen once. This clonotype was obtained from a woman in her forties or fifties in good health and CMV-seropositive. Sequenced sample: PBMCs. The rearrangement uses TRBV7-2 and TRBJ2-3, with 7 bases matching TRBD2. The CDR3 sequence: CASSVKTSFADTQYF. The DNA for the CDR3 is TGTGCCAGCAGCGTAAAGACTAGCTTCGCGGATACGCAGTATTTT.